This TCR beta chain came from a study of post-analysis software for immune sequencing data. Whole-study findings and limits: Patients had higher frequencies than controls of about five TRBV segments, including TRBV5-6, TRBV5-1 and TRBV20-1.

Researchers reported that TCR beta cDNA libraries carried unique molecular identifiers. Using its own MiXCR run on the PCR reads, TCRdb lists one record per CDR3 protein. The table has 600,000 to 700,000 distinct CDR3 sequences, approximately 60% seen once. The CDR3 totals 15 residues. The V end lost 1 base, the J end lost 5 bases, and 13 bases lay between the germline ends. Germline V gives CDR1 SEHNR, CDR2 FQNEAQ (reference sequence). As concerns this clonotype: As yet, its antigen is unknown.

The clonotype comes from a girl aged 2-10 years with multiple sclerosis. Sequencing used blood. The J gene is TRBJ2-3, the V gene TRBV7-9; D is uncertain. CDR3 coding DNA: TGTGCCAGCAGCTTAGTGGGCAGGAATGGAGATACGCAGTATTTT. As protein: CASSLVGRNGDTQYF.